This record looks at one T cell receptor (beta chain) sequence and its context. This CDR3 has 13 residues. The germline V gene encodes CDR1 SGDLS and CDR2 YYNGEE. The trim removed 3 bases at V and 8 bases at J, leaving 3 bases unmatched. Here immunoSEQ multiplex PCR was the method, and the copy in TCRdb shows in-frame clones only, minus some. Of some 130,000 clones detected, 70% to 90% appear once; the ten largest clones hold 9% to 12%. These data are taken from a study of blood T cell repertoires in COVID-19. The sequence was obtained from a man in his forties or fifties with acute or convalescent COVID-19. The sequenced material came from peripheral blood. The chain joins TRBV9 to TRBJ2-1; the match to TRBD1 covers 9 bases. CDR3 protein: CASSGDRVDEQFF. The CDR3 DNA reads as TGTGCCAGCAGCGGGGACAGGGTCGATGAGCAGTTCTTC.